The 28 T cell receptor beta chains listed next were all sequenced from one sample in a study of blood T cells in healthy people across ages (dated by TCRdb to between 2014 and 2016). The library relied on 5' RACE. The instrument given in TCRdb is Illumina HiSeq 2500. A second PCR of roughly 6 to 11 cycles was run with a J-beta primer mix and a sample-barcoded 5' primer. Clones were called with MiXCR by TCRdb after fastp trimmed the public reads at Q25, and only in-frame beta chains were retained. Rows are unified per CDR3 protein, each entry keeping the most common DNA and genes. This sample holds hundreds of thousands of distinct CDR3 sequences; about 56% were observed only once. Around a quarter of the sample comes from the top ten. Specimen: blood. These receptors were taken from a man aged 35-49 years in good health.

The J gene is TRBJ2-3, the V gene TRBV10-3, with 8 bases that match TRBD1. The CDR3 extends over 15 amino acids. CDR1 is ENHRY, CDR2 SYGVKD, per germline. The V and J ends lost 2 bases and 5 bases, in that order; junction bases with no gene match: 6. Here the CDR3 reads CAISEAAGGKDTQYF. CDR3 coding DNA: TGTGCCATCAGTGAGGCGGCAGGGGGCAAAGATACGCAGTATTTT.

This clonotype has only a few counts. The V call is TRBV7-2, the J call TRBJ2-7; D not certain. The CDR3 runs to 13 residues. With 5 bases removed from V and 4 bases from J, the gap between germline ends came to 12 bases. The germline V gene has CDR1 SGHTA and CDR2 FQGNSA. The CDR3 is CASSRPNIYEQYF. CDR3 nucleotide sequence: TGTGCCAGCAGCCGGCCCAATATATACGAGCAGTACTTC. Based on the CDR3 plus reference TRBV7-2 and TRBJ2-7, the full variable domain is GAGVSQSPSNKVTEKGKDVELRCDPISGHTALYWYRQSLGQGLEFLIYFQGNSAPDKSGLPSDRFSAERTGGSVSTLTIQRTQQEDSAVYLCASSRPNIYEQYFGPGTRLTVT.

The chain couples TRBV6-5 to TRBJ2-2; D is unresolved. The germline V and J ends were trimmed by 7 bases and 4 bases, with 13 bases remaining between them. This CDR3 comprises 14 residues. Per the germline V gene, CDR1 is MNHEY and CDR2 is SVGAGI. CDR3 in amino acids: CASKERSSTGELFF. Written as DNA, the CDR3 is TGTGCCAGCAAGGAACGTTCCTCCACCGGGGAGCTGTTTTTT.

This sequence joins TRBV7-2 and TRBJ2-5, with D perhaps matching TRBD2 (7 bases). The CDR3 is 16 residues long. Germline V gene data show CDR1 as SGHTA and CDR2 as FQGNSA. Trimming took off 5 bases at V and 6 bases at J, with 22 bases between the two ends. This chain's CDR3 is CASSGTRWGGLKTQYF. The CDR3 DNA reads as TGTGCCAGCAGCGGAACTAGGTGGGGGGGCCTGAAGACCCAGTACTTC.

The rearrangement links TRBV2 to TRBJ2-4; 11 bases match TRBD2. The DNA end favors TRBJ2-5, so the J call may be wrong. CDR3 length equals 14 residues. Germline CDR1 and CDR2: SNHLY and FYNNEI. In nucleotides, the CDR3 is TGTGCCAGCAGGCGCACTAGCGGGGGAGAGACCCAGTACTTC. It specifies CASRRTSGGETQYF.

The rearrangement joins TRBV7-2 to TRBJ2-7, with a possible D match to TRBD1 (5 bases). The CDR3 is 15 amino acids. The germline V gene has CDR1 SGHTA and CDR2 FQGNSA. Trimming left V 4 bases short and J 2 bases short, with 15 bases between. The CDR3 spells CASSSNKGAPYEQYF. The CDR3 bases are TGTGCCAGCAGCTCCAATAAAGGGGCCCCCTACGAGCAGTACTTC.

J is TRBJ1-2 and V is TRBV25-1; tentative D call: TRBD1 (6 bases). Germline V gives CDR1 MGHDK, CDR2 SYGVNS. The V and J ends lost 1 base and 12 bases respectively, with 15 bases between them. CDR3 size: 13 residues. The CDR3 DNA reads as TGTGCCAGCAGTGAATCTGACCTCAGGGGCCACACCTTC. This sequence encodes CASSESDLRGHTF.

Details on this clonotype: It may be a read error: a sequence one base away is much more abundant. CDR3 sequence reads: CASSEIPGQGSGANVPTF. The CDR3 nucleotides are TGTGCCAGCAGCGAGATACCGGGACAGGGCTCTGGGGCCAACGTCCCGACTTTC. The chain carries TRBV11-2 and TRBJ2-6; 9 bases map to TRBD1. Germline V gives CDR1 SGHAT, CDR2 FQNNGV. The length of the CDR3 is 18 residues. Based on the CDR3 plus reference TRBV11-2 and TRBJ2-6, the full variable domain is EAGVAQSPRYKIIEKRQSVAFWCNPISGHATLYWYQQILGQGPKLLIQFQNNGVVDDSQLPKDRFSAERLKGVDSTLKIQPAKLEDSAVYLCASSEIPGQGSGANVPTFGAGSRLTVL.

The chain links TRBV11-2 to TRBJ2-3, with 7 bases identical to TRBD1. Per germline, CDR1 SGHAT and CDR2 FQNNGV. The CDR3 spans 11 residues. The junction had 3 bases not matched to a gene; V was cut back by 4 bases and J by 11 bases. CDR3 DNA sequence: TGTGCCAGCAGCTCACAGGGGAAGCAGTATTTT. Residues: CASSSQGKQYF.

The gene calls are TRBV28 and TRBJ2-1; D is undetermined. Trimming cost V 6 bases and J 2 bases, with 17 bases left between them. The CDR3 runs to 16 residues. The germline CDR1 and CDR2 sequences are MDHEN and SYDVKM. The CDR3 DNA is TGTGCCAGCAGCCGTACCCAGACCAAGACCTACAATGAGCAGTTCTTC. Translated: CASSRTQTKTYNEQFF. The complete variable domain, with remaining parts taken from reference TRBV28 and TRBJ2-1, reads DVKVTQSSRYLVKRTGEKVFLECVQDMDHENMFWYRQDPGLGLRLIYFSYDVKMKEKGDIPEGYSVSREKKERFSLILESASTNQTSMYLCASSRTQTKTYNEQFFGPGTRLTVL.

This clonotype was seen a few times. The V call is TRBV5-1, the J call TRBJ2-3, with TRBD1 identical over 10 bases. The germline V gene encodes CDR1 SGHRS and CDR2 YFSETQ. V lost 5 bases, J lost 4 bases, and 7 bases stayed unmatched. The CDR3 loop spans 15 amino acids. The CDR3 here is CASSRGQGGADTQYF. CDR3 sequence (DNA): TGCGCCAGCAGTCGCGGACAGGGGGGAGCAGATACGCAGTATTTT.

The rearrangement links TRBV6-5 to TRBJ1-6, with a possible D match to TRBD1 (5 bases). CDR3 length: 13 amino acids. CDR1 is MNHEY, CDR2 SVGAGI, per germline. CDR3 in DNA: TGTGCAGCAGGGAGCTCCTATAATTCACCCCTCCACTTT. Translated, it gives CAAGSSYNSPLHF.

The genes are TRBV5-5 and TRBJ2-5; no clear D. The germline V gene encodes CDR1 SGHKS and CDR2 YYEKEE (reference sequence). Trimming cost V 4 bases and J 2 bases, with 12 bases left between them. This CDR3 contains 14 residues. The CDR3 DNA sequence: TGTGCCAGCAGCCAAGTTCGGGCGCAAGAGACCCAGTACTTC. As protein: CASSQVRAQETQYF.

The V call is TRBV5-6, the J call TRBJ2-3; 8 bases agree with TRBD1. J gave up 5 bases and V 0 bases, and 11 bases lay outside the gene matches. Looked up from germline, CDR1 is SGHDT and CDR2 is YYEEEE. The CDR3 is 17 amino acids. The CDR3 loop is CASSLGPGGTRVDTQYF. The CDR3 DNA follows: TGTGCCAGCAGCTTGGGTCCAGGGGGCACCCGGGTAGATACGCAGTATTTT.

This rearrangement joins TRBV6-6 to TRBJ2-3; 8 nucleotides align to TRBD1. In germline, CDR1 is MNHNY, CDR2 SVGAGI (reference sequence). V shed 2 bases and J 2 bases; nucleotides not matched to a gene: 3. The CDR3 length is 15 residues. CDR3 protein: CASSYQGQVTDTQYF. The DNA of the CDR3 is TGTGCCAGCAGTTACCAGGGACAGGTCACAGATACGCAGTATTTT.

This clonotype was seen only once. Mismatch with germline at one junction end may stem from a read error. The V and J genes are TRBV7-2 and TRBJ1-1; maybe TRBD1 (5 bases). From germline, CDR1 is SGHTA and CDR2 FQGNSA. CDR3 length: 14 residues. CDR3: CANSLVGLNTEAFF. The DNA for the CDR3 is TGTGCCAACAGCTTAGTGGGGCTGAACACTGAAGCTTTCTTT.

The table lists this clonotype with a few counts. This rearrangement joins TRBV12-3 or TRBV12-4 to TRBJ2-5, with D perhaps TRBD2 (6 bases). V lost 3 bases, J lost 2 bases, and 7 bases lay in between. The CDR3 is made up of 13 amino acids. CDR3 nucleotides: TGTGCCAGCAGTTTTCGGGGGCAAGAGACCCAGTACTTC. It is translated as CASSFRGQETQYF.

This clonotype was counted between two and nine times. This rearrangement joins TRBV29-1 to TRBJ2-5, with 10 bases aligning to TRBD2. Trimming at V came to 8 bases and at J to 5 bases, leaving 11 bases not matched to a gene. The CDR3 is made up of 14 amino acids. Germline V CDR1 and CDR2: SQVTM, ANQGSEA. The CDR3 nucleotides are TGCAGCTTCGCCCCTAGCGGGAGATGGGAGACCCAGTACTTC. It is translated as CSFAPSGRWETQYF.

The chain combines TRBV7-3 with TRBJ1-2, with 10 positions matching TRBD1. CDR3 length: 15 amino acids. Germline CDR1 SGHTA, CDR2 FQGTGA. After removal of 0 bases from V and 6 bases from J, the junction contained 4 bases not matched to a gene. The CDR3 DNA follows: TGTGCCAGCAGCTTAACAGGGACAGGGGATAATGGCTACACCTTC. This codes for CASSLTGTGDNGYTF. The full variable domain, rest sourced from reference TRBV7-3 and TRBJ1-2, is GAGVSQTPSNKVTEKGKYVELRCDPISGHTALYWYRQSLGQGPEFLIYFQGTGAADDSGLPNDRFFAVRPEGSVSTLKIQRTERGDSAVYLCASSLTGTGDNGYTFGSGTRLTVV.

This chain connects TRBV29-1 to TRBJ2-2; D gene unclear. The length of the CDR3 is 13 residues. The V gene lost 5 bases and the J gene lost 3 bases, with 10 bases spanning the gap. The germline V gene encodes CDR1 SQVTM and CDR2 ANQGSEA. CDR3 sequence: CSVQTEHTGELFF. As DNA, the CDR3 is TGCAGCGTTCAAACAGAGCACACCGGGGAGCTGTTTTTT.

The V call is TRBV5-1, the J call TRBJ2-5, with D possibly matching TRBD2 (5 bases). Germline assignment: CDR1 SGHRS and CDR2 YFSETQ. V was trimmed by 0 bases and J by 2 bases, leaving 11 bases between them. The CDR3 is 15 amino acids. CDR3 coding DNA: TGCGCCAGCAGCTTGGTGGGCGCGGGTCAAGAGACCCAGTACTTC. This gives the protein CASSLVGAGQETQYF.

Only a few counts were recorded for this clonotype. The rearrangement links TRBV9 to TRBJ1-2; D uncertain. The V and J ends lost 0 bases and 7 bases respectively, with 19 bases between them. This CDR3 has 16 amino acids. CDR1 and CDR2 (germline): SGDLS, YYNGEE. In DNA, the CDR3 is TGTGCCAGCAGCGTAGGAGGAAGAGGGATCATTGCTGGCTACACCTTC. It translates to CASSVGGRGIIAGYTF.

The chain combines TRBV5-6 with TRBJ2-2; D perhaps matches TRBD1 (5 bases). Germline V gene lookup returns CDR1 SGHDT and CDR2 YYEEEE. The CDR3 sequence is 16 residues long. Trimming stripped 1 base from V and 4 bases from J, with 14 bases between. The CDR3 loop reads CASSLSGPRRTGELFF. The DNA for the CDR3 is TGTGCCAGCAGCTTGTCAGGGCCTCGCCGCACCGGGGAGCTGTTTTTT.

The CDR3 loop reads CASSSWTGASYEQYF. The CDR3 DNA reads TGTGCCAGCAGTTCGTGGACAGGGGCCTCCTACGAGCAGTACTTC. The chain is built from TRBV28 and TRBJ2-7; 9 positions match TRBD1. Trimming cost V 4 bases and J 0 bases; bases outside gene matches: 4. Looked up from germline, CDR1 is MDHEN and CDR2 is SYDVKM. The CDR3 is made up of 15 amino acids.

In nucleotides, the CDR3 is TGTGCCAGCAGCTCGCAGCAGGGACTAGCGGGAGATACGCAGTATTTT. Its protein is CASSSQQGLAGDTQYF. This chain links TRBV7-2 with TRBJ2-3; 12 nucleotides line up with TRBD2. Germline assignment: CDR1 SGHTA and CDR2 FQGNSA. The CDR3 spans 16 residues. J lost 5 bases, V lost 4 bases, and 7 bases had no gene match.

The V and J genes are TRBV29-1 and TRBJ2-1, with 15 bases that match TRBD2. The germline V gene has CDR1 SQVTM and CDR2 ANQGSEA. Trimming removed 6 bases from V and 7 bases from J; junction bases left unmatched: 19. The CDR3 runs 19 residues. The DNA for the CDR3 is TGCAGCGTCGAATATCGGACTAGCGGGGGGGTGGTGCGCCTAAATGAGCAGTTCTTC. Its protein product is CSVEYRTSGGVVRLNEQFF.

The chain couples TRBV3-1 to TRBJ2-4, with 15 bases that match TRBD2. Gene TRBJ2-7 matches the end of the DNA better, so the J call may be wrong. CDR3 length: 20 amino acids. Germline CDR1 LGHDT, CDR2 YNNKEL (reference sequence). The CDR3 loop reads CASSQIGTSGGIYIRYEQYF. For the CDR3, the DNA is TGTGCCAGCAGCCAAATCGGGACTAGCGGGGGGATTTATATCAGATACGAGCAGTACTTC.

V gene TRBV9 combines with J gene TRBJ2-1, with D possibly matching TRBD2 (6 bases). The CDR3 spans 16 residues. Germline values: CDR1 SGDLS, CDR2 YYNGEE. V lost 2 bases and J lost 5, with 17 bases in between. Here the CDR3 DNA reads TGTGCCAGCAGCGTTAGTCCGGGACTTAGTGACAATGAGCAGTTCTTC. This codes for CASSVSPGLSDNEQFF.